There are a few counts of the clone carrying this T cell receptor (beta chain). The antigen is undetermined. The data were taken from a study of post-analysis software for immune sequencing data. Study-level results: Compared against controls, patients with multiple sclerosis displayed significantly lower normalized Chao1 diversity. Four or five TRBV segments (TRBV5-6, TRBV5-1 and TRBV20-1 among them) occurred more frequently in patients than in controls. Pronounced co-clustering by F measure was evident among identically batched samples.

The V segment lost 0 bases and the J segment 10 bases; nucleotides outside the gene matches: 18. This CDR3 region has 18 residues. Germline assignment: CDR1 DFQATT and CDR2 SNEGSKA (reference sequence). Unique molecular identifiers tagged the TCR beta cDNA libraries. Yield was roughly 0.5 million cDNA molecules from approximately 0.91 to 9.4 million T cells. TCRdb re-analysed the PCR reads in MiXCR, keeping a single row per CDR3 protein. The table has roughly 620,000 distinct CDR3 sequences, around 40% seen once. Sample: blood. The sequence was collected from a girl aged 10-17 years with multiple sclerosis. The chain has TRBV20-1 and TRBJ2-1, with 10 bases identical to TRBD2. The CDR3 reads CSARDPGASGRVRYEQFF. The CDR3 DNA reads TGCAGTGCTAGAGATCCAGGGGCTAGCGGGAGAGTGAGGTACGAGCAGTTCTTC.